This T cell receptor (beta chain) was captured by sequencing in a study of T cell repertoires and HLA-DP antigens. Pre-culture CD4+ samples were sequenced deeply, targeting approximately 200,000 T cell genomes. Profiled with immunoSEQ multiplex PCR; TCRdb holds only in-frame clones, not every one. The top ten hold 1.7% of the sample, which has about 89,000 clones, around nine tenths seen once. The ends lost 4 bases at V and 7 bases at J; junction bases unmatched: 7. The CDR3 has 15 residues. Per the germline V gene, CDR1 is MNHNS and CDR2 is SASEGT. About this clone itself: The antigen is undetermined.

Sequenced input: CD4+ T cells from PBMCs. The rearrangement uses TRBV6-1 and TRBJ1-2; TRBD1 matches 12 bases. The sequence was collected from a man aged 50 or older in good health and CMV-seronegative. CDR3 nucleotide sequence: TGTGCCAGCAGTGGGACCCCGGGACAGGGGGCTGGCTACACCTTC. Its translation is CASSGTPGQGAGYTF.